Reported below is one T cell receptor (beta chain). What it recognizes is unknown. The ends were cut back, 5 bases at V and 3 bases at J, with 19 bases in the middle. The CDR3 is 16 residues long. The germline V gene encodes CDR1 LNHDA and CDR2 SQIVND (reference sequence). Resections took place in Japan or China from about 2014 to 2017. The source of the sample is a study of immune evolution from preneoplasia to lung adenocarcinoma. Broader study findings: Top clone share appeared to fall from AAH through AIS, MIA, adenocarcinoma. Later-stage lesions seemingly showed higher T cell density and diversity than normal lung.

The protocol was immunoSEQ multiplex PCR, while the TCRdb copy is restricted to in-frame clones and leaves out a portion. The sample consists of around 4,500 clones, roughly 80% of them appearing once. The chain is built from TRBV19 and TRBJ1-1, with D tentatively TRBD1 (5 bases). The sequence was obtained from a person aged 70 to 85 with lung adenocarcinoma. Sequencing input: FFPE adjacent normal lung tissue. This chain's CDR3 is CASSGIENGGDTEAFF. DNA of the CDR3: TGTGCCAGTAGTGGGATCGAAAACGGGGGTGACACTGAAGCTTTCTTT.